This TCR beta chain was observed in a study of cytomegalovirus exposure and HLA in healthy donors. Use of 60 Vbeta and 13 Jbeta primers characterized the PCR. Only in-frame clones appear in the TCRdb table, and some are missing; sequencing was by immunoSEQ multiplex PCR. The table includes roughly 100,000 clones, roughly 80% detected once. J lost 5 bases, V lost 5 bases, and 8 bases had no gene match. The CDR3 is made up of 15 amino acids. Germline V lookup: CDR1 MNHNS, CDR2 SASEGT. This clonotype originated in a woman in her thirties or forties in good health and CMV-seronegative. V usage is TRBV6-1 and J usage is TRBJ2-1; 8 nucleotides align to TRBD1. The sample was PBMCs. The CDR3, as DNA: TGTGCCAGCAGTATACCCGGGACAGGACACAATGAGCAGTTCTTC. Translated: CASSIPGTGHNEQFF.